This T cell receptor beta chain was retrieved from a study of CD8 T cells in ankylosing spondylitis. Concerning this clonotype itself: Its antigen is not known.

Study conclusions and caveats: The study identified a TCR beta motif of several highly homologous variants that appeared characteristic of ankylosing spondylitis blood.

Molecular-barcoded quantitative 5'-RACE produced these TCR beta libraries. One entry per CDR3 protein results from TCRdb running MiXCR on the 5' RACE reads. The table includes approximately 250,000 distinct CDR3 sequences, about 24% detected once. Trimming removed 3 bases from V and 3 bases from J, with 8 bases in between. CDR1 is SNHLY, CDR2 FYNNEI, per germline. This CDR3 is 13 amino acids long. The chain employs TRBV2 and TRBJ1-2; D is unresolved. This clonotype was obtained from a male donor with ankylosing spondylitis or in good health (not recorded which). Sequencing was carried out using blood, either unsorted or a sorted T cell fraction (not recorded which). The CDR3 reads CASSEDGHYGYTF. The CDR3 coding sequence is TGTGCCAGCAGTGAGGATGGGCACTATGGCTACACCTTC.